Below, 2 T cell receptor beta chains from the same sample are listed, as sequenced in a study of CD8 T cells in Susac syndrome. The RNA input was roughly 0.45 to 1 ug, and it was reverse transcribed with random hexamers. TCRdb itself ran the immunoSEQ multiplex PCR reads through MiXCR, one entry per CDR3 protein. The table shows approximately 150,000 distinct CDR3 sequences, with around 94% occurring only once. The sequencing input was CD4+ T cells from PBMCs. The source of these receptors is a human donor with multiple sclerosis.

The gene calls are TRBV6-2 or TRBV6-3 and TRBJ2-7; TRBD1 matches 9 bases. CDR3 length: 15 amino acids. The V gene end was trimmed by 4 bases and the J gene end by 4 bases; junction bases not matched to a gene: 8. Germline V gives CDR1 MNHEY, CDR2 SVGEGT. CDR3 sequence: CASSSGQGRLYEQYF. DNA of the CDR3: TGTGCCAGCAGTTCCGGACAGGGGCGTCTTTACGAGCAGTACTTC.

In this sample, this clonotype turned up once. The V gene is TRBV5-1, the J gene TRBJ2-5; no clear D gene. This CDR3 comprises 15 residues. Trimming pared 4 bases from V and 4 bases from J, leaving 17 bases between. The germline V gene has CDR1 SGHRS and CDR2 YFSETQ. CDR3 sequence reads: CASSARPSMGETQYF. The CDR3 DNA reads as TGCGCCAGCAGCGCCCGGCCATCTATGGGAGAGACCCAGTACTTC.